This T cell receptor (beta chain) was sequenced in a study of technical replicates of blood from a handful of donors. The method was immunoSEQ multiplex PCR; TCRdb's version includes in-frame clones alone and lacks a portion of them. The table has over 60,000 clones, roughly 86% seen once. Trimming at V came to 0 bases and at J to 1 base, leaving 4 bases not matched to a gene. CDR3 length equals 16 residues. Germline CDR1 and CDR2: SEHNR and FQNEAQ (reference sequence). V usage is TRBV7-9 and J usage is TRBJ2-7; 9 bases line up with TRBD1. This sequence was found in a human donor in good health. Some clones in this sample may be carry-over from other donors' samples. Sequencing was performed on PBMCs. The CDR3 nucleotides are TGTGCCAGCAGCTTAGCAACAGGACAGGGGTCCTACGAGCAGTACTTC. Translating gives CASSLATGQGSYEQYF.